The 10 T cell receptor beta chains presented below share a single source sample, sequenced in a study of T cell responses to AZD1222 COVID-19 vaccine. Assay used: immunoSEQ multiplex PCR; TCRdb lists only in-frame clones, some missing. In the table there are about 22,000 clones, roughly 82% of which are singletons. The sequences come from peripheral blood, collected on day 0 of AZD1222 vaccination. These TCRs come from an adult in good health.

The V and J genes are TRBV7-9 and TRBJ2-3; D uncertain. The V end lost 5 bases, the J end lost 7 bases, and 7 bases lay between the germline ends. The CDR3 covers 11 residues. CDR1 and CDR2 from the germline V gene are SEHNR and FQNEAQ (reference sequence). The CDR3 DNA sequence: TGTGCCAGCAGCCCTCTGAATACGCAGTATTTT. It is translated as CASSPLNTQYF.

The chain uses TRBV6-1 and TRBJ1-5; D ambiguous. The V end was cut by 3 bases, the J end by 5 bases, with 2 bases between. From germline, CDR1 is MNHNS and CDR2 SASEGT. The CDR3 length is 11 residues. The chain's CDR3 is CASSDYQPQHF. The CDR3, as DNA: TGTGCCAGCAGTGATTATCAGCCCCAGCATTTT.

This chain joins TRBV7-2 and TRBJ2-7; maybe TRBD1 (5 bases). In germline, CDR1 is SGHTA, CDR2 FQGNSA. The CDR3 has 14 residues. V lost 2 bases, J lost 2 bases, and 10 bases lay in between. DNA of the CDR3: TGTGCCAGCAGCTTAAGTCAGGACACCTACGAGCAGTACTTC. Encoded protein: CASSLSQDTYEQYF.

The chain joins TRBV20-1 to TRBJ2-7, with unresolved D. Deletions cut 2 bases from V and 3 bases from J, with 2 bases between. The CDR3 covers 10 residues. CDR1 and CDR2 (germline): DFQATT, SNEGSKA (reference sequence). The CDR3, as DNA: TGCAGTGCTAGATACTACGAGCAGTACTTC. This encodes CSARYYEQYF.

This clone showed up just a few times. This chain joins TRBV6-5 and TRBJ2-2; tentative D call: TRBD2 (6 bases). The ends were cut back, 8 bases at V and 3 bases at J, with 13 bases in the middle. This CDR3 region has 14 residues. Germline CDR1 reads MNHEY; CDR2 reads SVGAGI. The chain's CDR3 is CASLGGVDTGELFF. CDR3 nucleotide sequence: TGTGCCAGCCTGGGGGGAGTCGACACCGGGGAGCTGTTTTTT.

V gene TRBV4-2 combines with J gene TRBJ1-1; weak D call: TRBD1 (5 bases). CDR1 LGHNA and CDR2 YNFKEQ come from the germline V gene. This CDR3 is 13 amino acids long. Trimming cost V 4 bases and J 4 bases, with 10 bases left between them. CDR3 region: CASSPPRATEAFF. As DNA, the CDR3 is TGTGCCAGCAGCCCCCCCAGGGCCACTGAAGCTTTCTTT.

This clone was recorded only once. The rearrangement links TRBV7-3 to TRBJ2-1, with D maybe TRBD2 (7 bases). The CDR3 is 14 residues long. V lost 2 bases to trimming and J lost 7 bases, with 12 bases between them. Germline CDR1 is SGHTA and CDR2 is FQGTGA. As DNA, the CDR3 is TGTGCCAGCAGCTTAGACGGGGGGCCGAATGAGCAGTTCTTC. It yields the protein CASSLDGGPNEQFF. Full variable domain (missing parts from reference TRBV7-3 and TRBJ2-1): GAGVSQTPSNKVTEKGKYVELRCDPISGHTALYWYRQSLGQGPEFLIYFQGTGAADDSGLPNDRFFAVRPEGSVSTLKIQRTERGDSAVYLCASSLDGGPNEQFFGPGTRLTVL.

This chain connects TRBV6-5 to TRBJ2-2; D may be TRBD1 or TRBD2 (5 bases each). Per the germline V gene, CDR1 is MNHEY and CDR2 is SVGAGI. V was cut by 1 base and J by 1 base, with 10 bases left in between. The CDR3 extends over 16 amino acids. CDR3 sequence reads: CASSYLGVLNTGELFF. DNA of the CDR3: TGTGCCAGCAGTTACTTGGGGGTTTTGAACACCGGGGAGCTGTTTTTT.

This rearrangement joins TRBV6-6 to TRBJ2-7, with D tentatively TRBD1 (6 bases). Germline CDR1 reads MNHNY; CDR2 reads SVGAGI (reference sequence). The CDR3 runs 16 residues. The V end lost 2 bases, the J end lost 3 bases, and 17 bases lay between the germline ends. This CDR3 is CASSYPPGQTSYEQYF. In DNA, the CDR3 is TGTGCCAGCAGTTACCCGCCGGGACAAACTAGCTACGAGCAGTACTTC.

The gene calls are TRBV6-5 and TRBJ1-3; weak D call: TRBD1 (5 bases). V lost 5 bases and J 6 bases, leaving 11 bases between the germline ends. This CDR3 has 13 residues. Germline V CDR1 and CDR2: MNHEY, SVGAGI. CDR3 sequence (DNA): TGTGCCAGCAGTCGGGACTTTCTAAACACCATATATTTT. This gives the protein CASSRDFLNTIYF.